One and the same sample provided the 20 T cell receptor beta chains below, sequenced in a study of lymphopenia after photon versus proton radiotherapy. The data were produced by immunoSEQ multiplex PCR, yet TCRdb's version contains in-frame clones alone and is incomplete. Of around 63,000 clones listed, 87% were seen once; the top ten hold roughly 10%. Sequences were derived from peripheral blood, sampled from a patient treated with proton-based radiotherapy. The receptors shown here come from a man aged 80 or over with esophageal cancer.

The chain combines TRBV19 with TRBJ2-3, with D possibly matching TRBD2 (5 bases). The CDR3 is 16 amino acids. V lost 6 bases, J lost 1 base, and 17 bases lay in between. From germline, CDR1 is LNHDA and CDR2 SQIVND (reference sequence). The CDR3 loop reads CASRPAGRTGTDTQYF. The CDR3 DNA is TGTGCCAGTAGACCCGCGGGTCGGACGGGCACAGATACGCAGTATTTT.

The chain is built from TRBV5-1 and TRBJ2-3; 7 bases match TRBD2. Germline CDR1 and CDR2: SGHRS and YFSETQ. V was clipped by 4 bases and J by 2 bases; unmatched bases: 4. The CDR3 sequence is 14 residues long. CDR3 residues: CASSGGVDTDTQYF. CDR3 bases: TGCGCCAGCAGCGGGGGGGTGGACACAGATACGCAGTATTTT.

The chain has TRBV30 and TRBJ1-1; the D gene is possibly TRBD1 (5 bases). Trimming removed 2 bases at V and 4 bases at J, with 14 bases between. The V gene's germline CDR1 is GTSNPN and CDR2 SVGIG (reference sequence). The CDR3 totals 14 residues. CDR3 sequence (DNA): TGTGCCTGGAGTTGGAAGGGTAGGGGCACTGAAGCTTTCTTT. Amino acids: CAWSWKGRGTEAFF.

The V call is TRBV2, the J call TRBJ1-5; D not resolved. This CDR3 is 14 amino acids long. The V gene lost 0 bases and the J gene lost 6 bases, with 9 bases spanning the gap. Looked up from germline, CDR1 is SNHLY and CDR2 is FYNNEI. CDR3 amino acids: CASSEAAVSQPQHF. The CDR3 DNA follows: TGTGCCAGCAGTGAAGCGGCCGTTAGTCAGCCCCAGCATTTT. The whole variable domain, remainder taken from reference TRBV2 and TRBJ1-5, is EPEVTQTPSHQVTQMGQEVILRCVPISNHLYFYWYRQILGQKVEFLVSFYNNEISEKSEIFDDQFSVERPDGSNFTLKIRSTKLEDSAMYFCASSEAAVSQPQHFGDGTRLSIL.

This chain uses TRBV5-1 with TRBJ2-5; a weak D match, TRBD1 (5 bases). CDR3 length equals 16 residues. Germline V gene sequence: CDR1 SGHRS, CDR2 YFSETQ. V lost 1 base and J lost 0, with 13 bases in between. CDR3 nucleotide sequence: TGCGCCAGCAGCTTGAACGGCAGGGCCGACCAAGAGACCCAGTACTTC. Translation: CASSLNGRADQETQYF.

The rearrangement joins TRBV5-4 to TRBJ2-5; D remains ambiguous. The V and J ends lost 3 bases and 3 bases respectively, with 15 bases between them. In germline, CDR1 is SGHNT, CDR2 YYREEE (reference sequence). The CDR3 consists of 15 residues. This CDR3 reads CASSSPLPGEETQYF. CDR3 sequence (DNA): TGTGCCAGCAGCTCACCATTGCCAGGTGAAGAGACCCAGTACTTC.

The chain couples TRBV19 to TRBJ1-3; no clear D gene. Trimming took 2 bases from V and 1 from J, leaving 18 bases between them. Germline assignment: CDR1 LNHDA and CDR2 SQIVND (reference sequence). The CDR3 sequence is 18 residues long. In DNA form, the CDR3 reads TGTGCCAGTAGTATAATCCGCCTTGGTGGGGAGTCTGGAAACACCATATATTTT. Protein sequence: CASSIIRLGGESGNTIYF.

The chain combines TRBV19 with TRBJ1-2, with D maybe TRBD1 (5 bases). This CDR3 contains 13 residues. V was trimmed by 10 bases and J by 2 bases, leaving 14 bases between them. Looked up from germline, CDR1 is LNHDA and CDR2 is SQIVND (reference sequence). CDR3 DNA sequence: TGTGCCACCCAGTCTCAGGGAAACTATGGCTACACCTTC. The encoded protein is CATQSQGNYGYTF.

CDR3 in DNA: TGTGCCAGCAGCTTGGCCGGGTACTCTGGAAACACCATATATTTT. Protein sequence: CASSLAGYSGNTIYF. This chain joins TRBV5-6 and TRBJ1-3; D is uncertain. Germline V lookup: CDR1 SGHDT, CDR2 YYEEEE. Deletions cut 0 bases from V and 0 bases from J, with 7 bases between. The CDR3 totals 15 residues. Combining the CDR3 with reference TRBV5-6 and TRBJ1-3 gives the whole variable domain DAGVTQSPTHLIKTRGQQVTLRCSPKSGHDTVSWYQQALGQGPQFIFQYYEEEERQRGNFPDRFSGHQFPNYSSELNVNALLLGDSALYLCASSLAGYSGNTIYFGEGSWLTVV.

This chain connects TRBV11-2 to TRBJ2-5, with D uncertain. Per the germline V gene, CDR1 is SGHAT and CDR2 is FQNNGV. The ends were cut back, 5 bases at V and 7 bases at J, with 8 bases in the middle. This CDR3 comprises 11 residues. CDR3 nucleotides: TGTGCCAGCAGCGCAGTTAGGACCCAGTACTTC. Its protein product is CASSAVRTQYF.

V is TRBV5-6 and J is TRBJ1-1, with D unresolved. Germline loops: CDR1 SGHDT, CDR2 YYEEEE. Trimming took off 0 bases at V and 0 bases at J, with 12 bases between the two ends. The CDR3 is 16 residues long. Here the CDR3 DNA reads TGTGCCAGCAGCTTGGAAGGGCGCTATGTGAACACTGAAGCTTTCTTT. Protein: CASSLEGRYVNTEAFF.

The chain links TRBV7-2 to TRBJ1-2; D possibly corresponds to TRBD1 (5 bases). Trimming removed 1 base from V and 5 bases from J, with 14 bases in between. The CDR3 loop spans 15 amino acids. Germline CDR1 reads SGHTA; CDR2 reads FQGNSA. CDR3 region: CASSLVGEGAYGYTF. The CDR3 bases are TGTGCCAGCAGCTTAGTTGGGGAAGGGGCTTATGGCTACACCTTC.

The CDR3 nucleotides are TGTGCCAGCAGCCCAAACAGGGCCCTCGCCACTGAAGCTTTCTTT. Its protein is CASSPNRALATEAFF. The V call is TRBV2, the J call TRBJ1-1, with D possibly matching TRBD1 (6 bases). The CDR3 runs to 15 residues. CDR1 SNHLY and CDR2 FYNNEI come from the germline V gene. With 6 bases removed from V and 4 bases from J, the gap between germline ends came to 18 bases. Variable domain in full (rest from reference TRBV2 and TRBJ1-1): EPEVTQTPSHQVTQMGQEVILRCVPISNHLYFYWYRQILGQKVEFLVSFYNNEISEKSEIFDDQFSVERPDGSNFTLKIRSTKLEDSAMYFCASSPNRALATEAFFGQGTRLTVV.

The chain is built from TRBV9 and TRBJ2-1; 8 bases match TRBD1. Germline assignment: CDR1 SGDLS and CDR2 YYNGEE. CDR3 length equals 15 residues. V lost 0 bases, J lost 9 bases, and 8 bases stayed unmatched. CDR3 sequence (DNA): TGTGCCAGCAGCGTAGAGGACAGGGTATATAGTGAGCAGTTCTTC. Translating it yields CASSVEDRVYSEQFF. Full variable domain (remainder filled in from reference TRBV9 and TRBJ2-1): DSGVTQTPKHLITATGQRVTLRCSPRSGDLSVYWYQQSLDQGLQFLIQYYNGEERAKGNILERFSAQQFPDLHSELNLSSLELGDSALYFCASSVEDRVYSEQFFGPGTRLTVL.

The gene calls are TRBV5-1 and TRBJ1-1; no clear D. V was cut by 6 bases and J by 1 base, with 10 bases left in between. Germline V lookup: CDR1 SGHRS, CDR2 YFSETQ. CDR3 length: 13 amino acids. The CDR3, as DNA: TGCGCCAGCATCAGAGACTCGAACACTGAAGCTTTCTTT. The encoded protein is CASIRDSNTEAFF.

In DNA form, the CDR3 reads TGTGCCACCAGCAGAGAGGGCCGCCCAGATACGCAGTATTTT. As protein: CATSREGRPDTQYF. The rearrangement joins TRBV15 to TRBJ2-3; D call uncertain. Germline CDR1 reads LNHNV; CDR2 reads YYDKDF (reference sequence). V lost 0 bases and J 4 bases, leaving 8 bases between the germline ends. The CDR3 spans 14 residues.

The chain employs TRBV7-6 and TRBJ2-5; D not certain. The ends were cut back, 5 bases at V and 1 base at J, with 5 bases in the middle. CDR1 and CDR2 (germline): SGHVS, FNYEAQ. This CDR3 has 12 amino acids. CDR3: CASSLPQETQYF. Here the CDR3 DNA reads TGTGCCAGCAGCCTCCCCCAAGAGACCCAGTACTTC. Supplemented by reference TRBV7-6 and TRBJ2-5, the full variable domain reads GAGVSQSPRYKVTKRGQDVALRCDPISGHVSLYWYRQALGQGPEFLTYFNYEAQQDKSGLPNDRFSAERPEGSISTLTIQRTEQRDSAMYRCASSLPQETQYFGPGTRLLVL.

The V call is TRBV5-1, the J call TRBJ2-3; no clear D. V lost 4 bases, J lost 1 base, and 10 bases lay in between. The CDR3 covers 14 residues. CDR1 SGHRS and CDR2 YFSETQ come from the germline V gene. CDR3 sequence (DNA): TGCGCCAGCAGCCCCGGTGGGGGCACAGATACGCAGTATTTT. This translates into CASSPGGGTDTQYF.

J is TRBJ2-7 and V is TRBV6-8; D is ambiguous. The CDR3 sequence is 14 residues long. V lost 3 bases and J lost 2, with 11 bases in between. Germline assignment: CDR1 MNHGY and CDR2 SAAAGT. The CDR3 sequence is CASSYPPVAYEQYF. In DNA form, the CDR3 reads TGTGCCAGCAGTTATCCCCCGGTTGCCTACGAGCAGTACTTC.

V gene TRBV7-2 combines with J gene TRBJ2-2; 7 bases match TRBD2. Trimming at V came to 1 base and at J to 3 bases, leaving 5 bases not matched to a gene. CDR1 and CDR2 from the germline V gene are SGHTA and FQGNSA. This CDR3 contains 16 residues. CDR3 nucleotide sequence: TGTGCCAGCAGCTTAGGCCGGGCGGGGGACACCGGGGAGCTGTTTTTT. Residues: CASSLGRAGDTGELFF.